The 9 T cell receptor beta chains given below trace back to one sample, sequenced in a study of cytomegalovirus exposure and HLA in healthy donors. TCRdb keeps only in-frame clones here, not all; method: immunoSEQ multiplex PCR. The sample lists 150,000 to 250,000 clones; about 79% were seen once. The sample taken for sequencing was PBMCs. Source of these receptors: a woman in her 30s in good health and CMV-seropositive.

This clone was counted once. The chain links TRBV7-2 to TRBJ1-2; D uncertain. The V end lost 1 base, the J end lost 7 bases, and 7 bases lay between the germline ends. The CDR3 runs to 12 residues. CDR1 is SGHTA and CDR2 is FQGNSA in the germline V gene. The CDR3 reads CASSLDYSGYTF. The CDR3 nucleotides read TGTGCCAGCAGCTTAGATTATAGTGGCTACACCTTC.

This sequence joins TRBV25-1 and TRBJ2-3; 9 nucleotides line up with TRBD1. The length of the CDR3 is 18 residues. Germline CDR1 MGHDK, CDR2 SYGVNS. With 4 bases clipped from V and 5 bases from J, the junction kept 16 bases outside the gene matches. CDR3 coding DNA: TGTGCCAGCAGTGGCCTACGATTACCGGGACAGGGCATAGATACGCAGTATTTT. It codes for CASSGLRLPGQGIDTQYF.

The V call is TRBV29-1, the J call TRBJ2-3, with 8 nucleotides matching TRBD2. CDR1 and CDR2 from the germline V gene are SQVTM and ANQGSEA. J was trimmed by 3 bases and V by 6 bases; bases with no gene match: 11. The CDR3 runs 15 residues. The CDR3 bases are TGCAGCGTCGGGGGGGACCCCACTGCGACAGATACGCAGTATTTT. Amino acids: CSVGGDPTATDTQYF.

The V call is TRBV19, the J call TRBJ2-2; 9 positions match TRBD1. With 3 bases clipped from V and 1 base from J, the junction kept 6 bases outside the gene matches. The CDR3 spans 17 residues. Germline V gene lookup returns CDR1 LNHDA and CDR2 SQIVND (reference sequence). The CDR3 sequence is CASSISVGQGNTGELFF. The CDR3 nucleotides are TGTGCCAGTAGTATCTCGGTGGGACAGGGGAACACCGGGGAGCTGTTTTTT.

The chain combines TRBV7-9 with TRBJ1-1; D possibly corresponds to TRBD1 (5 bases). The CDR3 is made up of 12 amino acids. The germline V and J ends were trimmed by 4 bases and 5 bases, with 8 bases remaining between them. Germline values: CDR1 SEHNR, CDR2 FQNEAQ (reference sequence). The CDR3 is CASSWAGTEAFF. The CDR3 DNA follows: TGTGCCAGCAGCTGGGCAGGGACTGAAGCTTTCTTT.

V usage is TRBV25-1 and J usage is TRBJ1-2; 9 bases are shared with TRBD1. V dropped 0 bases and J dropped 6; count of bases not matched to a gene: 5. CDR3 length equals 15 residues. CDR1 is MGHDK and CDR2 is SYGVNS in the germline V gene. The CDR3 here is CASSEYLGTGNGYTF. CDR3 bases: TGTGCCAGCAGTGAATATCTCGGGACAGGGAATGGCTACACCTTC.

The chain combines TRBV2 with TRBJ1-1; 10 bases map to TRBD1. Germline CDR1 reads SNHLY; CDR2 reads FYNNEI. With 7 bases clipped from V and 3 bases from J, the junction kept 11 bases outside the gene matches. The CDR3 covers 16 residues. The CDR3 region is CASKPGQGRGDTEAFF. CDR3 nucleotide sequence: TGTGCCAGCAAGCCGGGACAGGGGAGAGGGGACACTGAAGCTTTCTTT.

This rearrangement joins TRBV28 to TRBJ2-1; 7 bases are a match to TRBD2. The V and J ends lost 6 bases and 0 bases, in that order; junction bases with no gene match: 5. CDR3 length: 15 residues. Per germline, CDR1 MDHEN and CDR2 SYDVKM. In DNA, the CDR3 is TGTGCCAGCAGGCGAACTAGCGACTCCTACAATGAGCAGTTCTTC. Protein sequence: CASRRTSDSYNEQFF.

The rearrangement joins TRBV6-1 to TRBJ1-5; TRBD1 is a possible D gene (6 bases). The CDR3 runs to 16 residues. V was cut by 3 bases and J by 9 bases, with 21 bases left in between. Per the germline V gene, CDR1 is MNHNS and CDR2 is SASEGT. CDR3 in amino acids: CASSDHLQGATSPQHF. The CDR3 bases are TGTGCCAGCAGTGATCATCTACAGGGCGCGACATCGCCCCAGCATTTT.